Following are 17 T cell receptor beta chains from one sample sequenced in a study of cytomegalovirus exposure and HLA in healthy donors. Amplification used 60 Vbeta primers and 13 Jbeta primers. Clones were read by immunoSEQ multiplex PCR, and TCRdb kept only the in-frame ones, dropping some. This table has about 90,000 clones, about 62% appearing once. The source material was PBMCs. These receptors were taken from a man aged 30 to 45 in good health and CMV-seronegative.

CDR3 region: CSVEDPTGGMYEKLFF. CDR3 bases: TGCAGCGTTGAAGACCCGACAGGGGGCATGTATGAAAAACTGTTTTTT. The chain links TRBV29-1 to TRBJ1-4, with TRBD1 identical over 10 bases. The CDR3 loop spans 16 amino acids. Germline V gene lookup returns CDR1 SQVTM and CDR2 ANQGSEA. Trimming at V came to 0 bases and at J to 6 bases, leaving 7 bases not matched to a gene.

In its sample, this clone was seen a few times. The J gene is TRBJ2-5, the V gene TRBV5-1, with D possibly matching TRBD2 (6 bases). Germline CDR1 is SGHRS and CDR2 is YFSETQ. The CDR3 is 14 amino acids. Trimming removed 1 base from V and 5 bases from J, with 12 bases in between. This CDR3 is CASSLSGTPETQYF. The CDR3 DNA reads as TGCGCCAGCAGCTTGTCCGGGACTCCGGAGACCCAGTACTTC.

The CDR3, as DNA: TGTGCCAGCAGCGGGAGGTTGAACACCGGGGAGCTGTTTTTT. Its protein product is CASSGRLNTGELFF. The genes are TRBV9 and TRBJ2-2, with D perhaps TRBD2 (5 bases). Between the trimmed V and J ends, which lost 3 bases and 1 base, there was a span of 7 bases. Germline V gene lookup returns CDR1 SGDLS and CDR2 YYNGEE. The length of the CDR3 is 14 residues.

In its sample, this clone was seen a few times. This rearrangement joins TRBV30 to TRBJ2-5, with a possible D match to TRBD1 (6 bases). V shed 6 bases and J shed 0 bases, with 11 bases lying between them. This CDR3 contains 13 residues. Germline CDR1 and CDR2: GTSNPN and SVGIG (reference sequence). The CDR3 nucleotides are TGTGCCTGCGACAGGTCCTACCAAGAGACCCAGTACTTC. Translating it yields CACDRSYQETQYF.

This chain joins TRBV7-3 and TRBJ2-1; 8 bases line up with TRBD2. V gave up 5 bases and J gave up 4 bases; unmatched junction bases: 10. This CDR3 contains 16 residues. Germline V gene sequence: CDR1 SGHTA, CDR2 FQGTGA. This CDR3 reads CASSKALAGGYNEQFF. The CDR3 DNA reads TGTGCCAGCAGCAAAGCCCTGGCGGGGGGTTACAATGAGCAGTTCTTC.

The rearrangement joins TRBV5-1 to TRBJ1-1; D gene unclear. V lost 0 bases to trimming and J lost 1 base, with 7 bases between them. Germline CDR1 and CDR2: SGHRS and YFSETQ. The CDR3 length is 14 residues. CDR3 coding DNA: TGCGCCAGCAGCTTGGACCCACAGAACACTGAAGCTTTCTTT. Amino acid sequence: CASSLDPQNTEAFF.

This chain's CDR3 is CASGPPRAGGAQQFF. The CDR3 DNA reads TGTGCTAGTGGTCCCCCGCGGGCGGGCGGGGCTCAGCAGTTCTTC. The genes are TRBV12-5 and TRBJ2-1, with D perhaps TRBD2 (6 bases). CDR3 length equals 15 residues. Germline V CDR1 and CDR2: LGHNT, FRNRAP. Trimming removed 5 bases from V and 11 bases from J, with 22 bases in between.

Comment on this clone: Additional DNA sequences in this sample encode the identical CDR3. V gene TRBV28 combines with J gene TRBJ2-3; 13 bases are shared with TRBD2. Germline-derived CDR1 and CDR2 are MDHEN and SYDVKM. The CDR3 has 15 amino acids. J was trimmed by 6 bases and V by 2 bases; bases with no gene match: 2. CDR3 DNA: TGTGCCAGCAGTTTAACTAGCGGGAGGGCCGATACGCAGTATTTT. Its translation is CASSLTSGRADTQYF.

This chain connects TRBV7-2 to TRBJ2-7; 10 nucleotides line up with TRBD2. This CDR3 has 16 residues. The germline V gene has CDR1 SGHTA and CDR2 FQGNSA. The J segment lost 3 bases and the V segment lost 5 bases, leaving 10 bases of the junction unmatched. The CDR3 loop reads CASSLHSGGPYYEQYF. Here the CDR3 DNA reads TGTGCCAGCAGCCTGCATAGCGGGGGGCCCTACTACGAGCAGTACTTC.

This chain connects TRBV30 to TRBJ2-1, with TRBD2 matching 13 bases. V dropped 2 bases and J dropped 7; count of bases not matched to a gene: 5. The CDR3 is made up of 15 amino acids. Germline V lookup: CDR1 GTSNPN, CDR2 SVGIG (reference sequence). The CDR3 DNA reads TGTGCCTGGAGTAGGTGGACTAGCGGGGGAAATGAGCAGTTCTTC. Translation: CAWSRWTSGGNEQFF. The full variable domain, completed using reference TRBV30 and TRBJ2-1, is SQTIHQWPATLVQPVGSPLSLECTVEGTSNPNLYWYRQAAGRGLQLLFYSVGIGQISSEVPQNLSASRPQDRQFILSSKKLLLSDSGFYLCAWSRWTSGGNEQFFGPGTRLTVL.

The chain uses TRBV5-1 and TRBJ2-3, with D tentatively TRBD2 (6 bases). CDR1 is SGHRS, CDR2 YFSETQ, per germline. Trimming pared 6 bases from V and 4 bases from J, leaving 18 bases between. This CDR3 is built from 15 residues. CDR3 nucleotide sequence: TGCGCCAGCACTAGGGAGGCCGGTCTCGCAGATACGCAGTATTTT. Protein: CASTREAGLADTQYF.

The V gene is TRBV6-5, the J gene TRBJ2-7; 7 positions agree with TRBD1. V trimming: 5 bases; J trimming: 4 bases; junction bases outside the gene matches: 2. Germline V gene lookup returns CDR1 MNHEY and CDR2 SVGAGI. The CDR3 totals 12 residues. In nucleotides, the CDR3 is TGTGCCAGCAGTACGACAGGGTACGAGCAGTACTTC. Translating it yields CASSTTGYEQYF.

This clone was detected a few times. The V and J genes are TRBV30 and TRBJ1-5; TRBD1 agrees at 7 bases. The CDR3 runs 15 residues. CDR1 is GTSNPN and CDR2 is SVGIG in the germline V gene (reference sequence). V dropped 0 bases and J dropped 7; count of bases not matched to a gene: 9. This CDR3 reads CAWSVGRTGGQPQHF. CDR3 nucleotides: TGTGCCTGGAGTGTGGGACGGACAGGAGGACAGCCCCAGCATTTT. The complete variable domain, with remaining parts taken from reference TRBV30 and TRBJ1-5, reads SQTIHQWPATLVQPVGSPLSLECTVEGTSNPNLYWYRQAAGRGLQLLFYSVGIGQISSEVPQNLSASRPQDRQFILSSKKLLLSDSGFYLCAWSVGRTGGQPQHFGDGTRLSIL.

This chain joins TRBV5-4 and TRBJ1-1; D unclear. CDR3 length: 16 amino acids. The germline gives CDR1 SGHNT, CDR2 YYREEE (reference sequence). V lost 4 bases and J 2 bases, leaving 18 bases between the germline ends. The CDR3 sequence: CASSPDLVILNTEAFF. CDR3 bases: TGTGCCAGCAGCCCTGATTTAGTGATACTCAACACTGAAGCTTTCTTT.

This clone was detected once. This chain uses TRBV7-2 with TRBJ2-3; 11 bases map to TRBD2. The CDR3 is 19 amino acids. With V trimmed by 5 bases and J by 0 bases, 13 bases remained unmatched. Germline V lookup: CDR1 SGHTA, CDR2 FQGNSA. The chain's CDR3 is CASSPRLAGRHASTDTQYF. The CDR3 DNA follows: TGTGCCAGCAGCCCACGACTAGCGGGGCGACATGCTAGCACAGATACGCAGTATTTT.

The rearrangement joins TRBV11-2 to TRBJ1-6, with a possible D match to TRBD1 (6 bases). CDR1 is SGHAT, CDR2 FQNNGV, per germline. Trimming cost V 3 bases and J 13 bases, with 13 bases left between them. CDR3 size: 13 residues. CDR3 residues: CASSLAYREPLHF. The CDR3 DNA reads TGTGCCAGCAGCTTGGCCTACAGGGAGCCCCTCCACTTT.

The CDR3 is CASNSQLDRDYEQYF. As DNA, the CDR3 is TGTGCCAGCAACTCACAACTAGACAGGGACTACGAGCAGTACTTC. The genes are TRBV21-1 and TRBJ2-7; the table's D call, TRBD1, was not checked against the DNA. TRBV21-1 is given as a pseudogene. The CDR3 runs 15 residues.